A single sample gave rise to the 16 T cell receptor beta chains below, sequenced in a study of CD8 T cells in Susac syndrome (dated by TCRdb to the late 2010s). The library came from the immunoSEQ multiplex PCR assay. RNA was extracted using the RNeasy kit, and roughly 0.5 to 1 microgram was reverse transcribed with random hexamers. Starting from the raw public reads, TCRdb applied fastp trimming at Q25, assembled clones with MiXCR and retained in-frame beta chains. Each entry merges the rows of one CDR3 protein and shows their most common DNA and genes. A total of around 100,000 distinct CDR3 sequences appear in this sample, 95% of them only once. The ten largest make up 0.3% of the sample. Sample: CD8+ T cells from PBMCs. All receptors come from a human donor with Susac syndrome.

V gene TRBV7-8 combines with J gene TRBJ2-1; D may be TRBD1 (6 bases). The germline V gene encodes CDR1 SGHVS and CDR2 FQNEAQ. V shed 4 bases and J shed 2 bases, with 12 bases lying between them. This CDR3 has 15 residues. CDR3: CASSYTTGAYNEQFF. The CDR3 nucleotides are TGTGCCAGCAGCTATACGACAGGAGCCTACAATGAGCAGTTCTTC.

The gene calls are TRBV18 and TRBJ1-5, with no clear D. Looked up from germline, CDR1 is KGHSH and CDR2 is LQKENI. Between the trimmed V and J ends, which lost 3 bases and 0 bases, there was a span of 12 bases. The CDR3 is 16 residues long. CDR3 sequence (DNA): TGTGCCAGCTCACCCTCGTCTCTATATAGCAATCAGCCCCAGCATTTT. Amino acid sequence: CASSPSSLYSNQPQHF.

This chain connects TRBV2 to TRBJ2-5, with 10 nucleotides matching TRBD2. Germline loops: CDR1 SNHLY, CDR2 FYNNEI. The junction had 7 bases not matched to a gene; V was cut back by 11 bases and J by 4 bases. The CDR3 consists of 13 residues. The CDR3 protein is CARAGGPGETQYF. Written as DNA, the CDR3 is TGTGCCCGAGCGGGGGGGCCGGGAGAGACCCAGTACTTC.

The chain carries TRBV10-3 and TRBJ2-7, with no clear D. Per germline, CDR1 ENHRY and CDR2 SYGVKD. The CDR3 totals 14 residues. V dropped 0 bases and J dropped 3 bases, with 9 bases sitting between them. The CDR3 nucleotides read TGTGCCATCAGTGAGTCGAGCACACACTACGAGCAGTACTTC. It is translated as CAISESSTHYEQYF.

The rearrangement links TRBV29-1 to TRBJ2-7; a weak D match, TRBD2 (6 bases). Germline CDR1 and CDR2: SQVTM and ANQGSEA. V was shortened by 6 bases and J by 1 base, with 16 bases between the two germline ends. CDR3 size: 14 residues. The chain's CDR3 is CSVGGTHSSYEQYF. As DNA, the CDR3 is TGCAGCGTGGGTGGGACTCACAGTTCCTACGAGCAGTACTTC.

DNA for the CDR3: TGTGCCAGCAGCTTAGCGTTAGGGGATTCACCCCTCCACTTT. The encoded protein is CASSLALGDSPLHF. The V and J genes are TRBV7-9 and TRBJ1-6; D might be TRBD1 (5 bases). The CDR3 covers 14 residues. The ends were cut back, 0 bases at V and 8 bases at J, with 8 bases in the middle. The germline V gene has CDR1 SEHNR and CDR2 FQNEAQ (reference sequence).

Relative to its sample, this clonotype is medium-sized (0.01 to 0.1%). This chain connects TRBV4-1 to TRBJ1-2; D is ambiguous. CDR1 is MGHRA, CDR2 YSYEKL, per germline. Trimming stripped 0 bases from V and 6 bases from J, with 5 bases between. The CDR3 runs 12 residues. CDR3: CASSQDPDGYTF. CDR3 sequence (DNA): TGCGCCAGCAGCCAAGACCCAGATGGCTACACCTTC.

This rearrangement joins TRBV2 to TRBJ1-4; D unclear. This CDR3 has 14 amino acids. V lost 3 bases and J lost 5, with 10 bases in between. Germline V gene data show CDR1 as SNHLY and CDR2 as FYNNEI. The DNA of the CDR3 is TGTGCCAGCAGTGATGGATATCGGAATGAAAAACTGTTTTTT. This encodes CASSDGYRNEKLFF.

This clonotype was counted once. The chain combines TRBV28 with TRBJ1-2; D unclear. CDR3 length equals 12 residues. The germline V gene encodes CDR1 MDHEN and CDR2 SYDVKM. The V and J ends lost 6 bases and 2 bases respectively, with 7 bases between them. The CDR3 is CASRDVNYGYTF. The CDR3 bases are TGTGCCAGCAGGGACGTGAACTATGGCTACACCTTC.

The chain carries TRBV15 and TRBJ2-7; 7 positions match TRBD2. The J segment lost 3 bases and the V segment lost 5 bases, leaving 1 base of the junction unmatched. This CDR3 region has 12 residues. In germline, CDR1 is LNHNV, CDR2 YYDKDF (reference sequence). The CDR3 reads CATSPSGYEQYF. CDR3 in DNA: TGTGCCACCAGCCCTAGCGGCTACGAGCAGTACTTC.

The V gene is TRBV20-1, the J gene TRBJ1-2; D is uncertain. The germline gives CDR1 DFQATT, CDR2 SNEGSKA (reference sequence). V gave up 2 bases and J gave up 4 bases, with 8 bases separating them. This CDR3 is built from 12 residues. The CDR3 coding sequence is TGCAGTGCTAGACAGCGCTTCTATGGCTACACCTTC. Translated, it gives CSARQRFYGYTF.

The DNA of the CDR3 is TGCAGTGCACGGCCGGGACTAGGGAATGAGCAGTTCTTC. It is translated as CSARPGLGNEQFF. This chain links TRBV20-1 with TRBJ2-1; 8 bases align to TRBD2. This CDR3 comprises 13 residues. Germline-derived CDR1 and CDR2 are DFQATT and SNEGSKA (reference sequence). The V and J ends lost 6 bases and 7 bases, in that order; junction bases with no gene match: 8.

This chain links TRBV28 with TRBJ2-7; TRBD1 matches 7 bases. The CDR3 has 15 amino acids. Germline assignment: CDR1 MDHEN and CDR2 SYDVKM. V was clipped by 3 bases and J by 6 bases; unmatched bases: 11. CDR3 DNA sequence: TGTGCCAGCAGTTTTGTAGGACAGGTAGGGAGCGAGCAGTACTTC. Its translation is CASSFVGQVGSEQYF. Based on the CDR3 plus reference TRBV28 and TRBJ2-7, the full variable domain is DVKVTQSSRYLVKRTGEKVFLECVQDMDHENMFWYRQDPGLGLRLIYFSYDVKMKEKGDIPEGYSVSREKKERFSLILESASTNQTSMYLCASSFVGQVGSEQYFGPGTRLTVT.

V and J are TRBV12-3 or TRBV12-4 and TRBJ2-1, with TRBD2 matching over 11 bases. V lost 7 bases, J lost 5 bases, and 1 base stayed unmatched. The CDR3 length is 13 residues. The CDR3 spells CASILAGDNEQFF. In DNA, the CDR3 is TGTGCCAGCATACTAGCGGGGGACAATGAGCAGTTCTTC.

The chain carries TRBV28 and TRBJ2-2; D may be TRBD2 (6 bases). This CDR3 region has 15 residues. Germline V lookup: CDR1 MDHEN, CDR2 SYDVKM. Trimming took off 5 bases at V and 6 bases at J, with 16 bases between the two ends. DNA for the CDR3: TGTGCCAGCAGTCCCCGGGGTGGCGGGGCCGGGGAGCTGTTTTTT. Protein product: CASSPRGGGAGELFF.

The chain employs TRBV5-6 and TRBJ1-6; maybe TRBD1 (5 bases). The CDR3 is 16 residues long. With 5 bases removed from V and 4 bases from J, the gap between germline ends came to 16 bases. CDR1 is SGHDT, CDR2 YYEEEE, per germline. CDR3 nucleotide sequence: TGTGCCAGCAGGGAAGGGCAGGGTTCATATAATTCACCCCTCCACTTT. It codes for CASREGQGSYNSPLHF.